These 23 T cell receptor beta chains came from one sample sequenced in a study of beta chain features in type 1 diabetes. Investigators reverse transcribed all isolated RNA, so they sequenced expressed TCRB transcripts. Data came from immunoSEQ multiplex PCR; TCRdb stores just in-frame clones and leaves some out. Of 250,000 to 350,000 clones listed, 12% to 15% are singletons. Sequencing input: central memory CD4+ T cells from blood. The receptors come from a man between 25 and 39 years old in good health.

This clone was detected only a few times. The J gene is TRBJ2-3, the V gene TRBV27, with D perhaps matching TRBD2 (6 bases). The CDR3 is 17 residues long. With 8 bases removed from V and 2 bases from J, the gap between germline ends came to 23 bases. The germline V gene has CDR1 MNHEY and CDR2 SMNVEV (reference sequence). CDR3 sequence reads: CASSYLGAGSSTDTQYF. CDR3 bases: TGTGCCAGCTCCTACCTCGGGGCGGGGTCATCCACAGATACGCAGTATTTT.

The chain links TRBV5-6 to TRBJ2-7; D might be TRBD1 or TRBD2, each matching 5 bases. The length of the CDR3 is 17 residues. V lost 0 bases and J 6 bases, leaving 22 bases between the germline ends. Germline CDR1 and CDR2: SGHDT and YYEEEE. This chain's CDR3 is CASSLGGTRVLSAEQYF. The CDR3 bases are TGTGCCAGCAGCTTGGGAGGGACCAGGGTTCTATCGGCCGAGCAGTACTTC. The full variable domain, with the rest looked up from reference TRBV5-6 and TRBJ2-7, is DAGVTQSPTHLIKTRGQQVTLRCSPKSGHDTVSWYQQALGQGPQFIFQYYEEEERQRGNFPDRFSGHQFPNYSSELNVNALLLGDSALYLCASSLGGTRVLSAEQYFGPGTRLTVT.

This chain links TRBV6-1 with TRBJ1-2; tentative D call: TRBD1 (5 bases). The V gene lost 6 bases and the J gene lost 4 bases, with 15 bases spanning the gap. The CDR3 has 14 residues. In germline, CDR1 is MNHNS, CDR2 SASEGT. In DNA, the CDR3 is TGTGCCAGCAGCCGTTTCAGGGAGGCCTATGGCTACACCTTC. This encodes CASSRFREAYGYTF.

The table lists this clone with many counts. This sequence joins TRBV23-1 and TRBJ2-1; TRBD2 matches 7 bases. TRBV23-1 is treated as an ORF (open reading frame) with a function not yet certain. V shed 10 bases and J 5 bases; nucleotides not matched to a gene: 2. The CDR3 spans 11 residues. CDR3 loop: CATRGNNEQFF. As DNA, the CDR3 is TGCGCCACGCGGGGGAACAATGAGCAGTTCTTC.

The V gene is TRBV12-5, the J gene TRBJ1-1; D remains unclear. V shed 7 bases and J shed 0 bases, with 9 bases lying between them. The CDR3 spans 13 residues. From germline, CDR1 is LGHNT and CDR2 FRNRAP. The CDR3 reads CASAPDVNTEAFF. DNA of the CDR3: TGTGCTAGTGCCCCCGACGTGAACACTGAAGCTTTCTTT.

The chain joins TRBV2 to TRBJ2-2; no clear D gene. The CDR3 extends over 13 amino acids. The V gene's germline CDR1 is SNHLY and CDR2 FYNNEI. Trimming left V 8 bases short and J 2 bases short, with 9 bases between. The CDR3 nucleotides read TGTGCCAGCCATGACCTCAACACCGGGGAGCTGTTTTTT. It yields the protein CASHDLNTGELFF.

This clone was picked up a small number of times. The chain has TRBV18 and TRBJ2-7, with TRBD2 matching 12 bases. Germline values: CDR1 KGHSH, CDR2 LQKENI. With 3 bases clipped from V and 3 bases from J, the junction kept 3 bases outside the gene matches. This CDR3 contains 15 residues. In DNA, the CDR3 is TGTGCCAGCTCACCCAGACTAGCGGGGGTCTACGAGCAGTACTTC. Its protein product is CASSPRLAGVYEQYF.

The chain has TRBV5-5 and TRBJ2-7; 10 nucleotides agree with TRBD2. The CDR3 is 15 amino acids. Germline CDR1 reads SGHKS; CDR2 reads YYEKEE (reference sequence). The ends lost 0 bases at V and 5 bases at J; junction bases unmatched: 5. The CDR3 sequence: CASSLVTSGIDEQYV. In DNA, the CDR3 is TGTGCCAGCAGCTTGGTTACTAGCGGGATTGACGAGCAGTACGTC.

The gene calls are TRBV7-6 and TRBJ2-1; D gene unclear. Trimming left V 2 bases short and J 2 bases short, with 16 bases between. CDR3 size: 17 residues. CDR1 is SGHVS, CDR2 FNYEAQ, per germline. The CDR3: CASSLNLGVLAYNEQFF. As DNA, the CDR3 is TGTGCCAGCAGCTTAAATCTTGGGGTCCTTGCCTACAATGAGCAGTTCTTC.

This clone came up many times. The CDR3 protein is CASSNGRREQYV. For the CDR3, the DNA is TGTGCCAGCAGTAACGGGAGACGGGAGCAGTACGTC. The rearrangement links TRBV2 to TRBJ2-7, with D perhaps TRBD2 (6 bases). CDR3 length: 12 residues. Trimming removed 5 bases at V and 7 bases at J, with 12 bases between. CDR1 is SNHLY, CDR2 FYNNEI, per germline.

CDR3 in amino acids: CASNKGGRRETQYF. The CDR3 DNA sequence: TGTGCCAGCAATAAGGGCGGAAGGAGGGAGACCCAGTACTTC. V usage is TRBV6-5 and J usage is TRBJ2-5, with D possibly matching TRBD2 (5 bases). The germline V gene encodes CDR1 MNHEY and CDR2 SVGAGI. CDR3 length equals 14 residues. V lost 7 bases, J lost 5 bases, and 17 bases lay in between.

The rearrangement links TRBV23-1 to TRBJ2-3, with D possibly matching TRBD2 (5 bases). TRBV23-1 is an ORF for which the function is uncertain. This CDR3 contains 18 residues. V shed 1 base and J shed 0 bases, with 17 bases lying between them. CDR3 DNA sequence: TGCGCCAGCAGTCAATTGAGATTGAGGGTTCCTAGCACAGATACGCAGTATTTT. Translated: CASSQLRLRVPSTDTQYF.

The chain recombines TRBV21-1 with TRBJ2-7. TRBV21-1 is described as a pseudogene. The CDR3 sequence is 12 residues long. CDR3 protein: CASSKEENEQYV. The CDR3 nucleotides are TGTGCCAGCAGCAAAGAGGAAAACGAGCAGTACGTC.

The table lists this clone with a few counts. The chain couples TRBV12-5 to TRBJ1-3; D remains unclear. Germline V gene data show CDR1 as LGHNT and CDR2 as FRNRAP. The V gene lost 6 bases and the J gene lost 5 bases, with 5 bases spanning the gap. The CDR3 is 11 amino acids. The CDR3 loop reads CASGSRNTIYF. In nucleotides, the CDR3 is TGTGCTAGTGGATCCAGAAACACCATATATTTT.

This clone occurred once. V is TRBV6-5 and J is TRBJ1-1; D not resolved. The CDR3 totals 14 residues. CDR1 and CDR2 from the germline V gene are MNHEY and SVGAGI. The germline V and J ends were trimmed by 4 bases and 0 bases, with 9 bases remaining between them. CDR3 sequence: CASSSLEVNTEAFF. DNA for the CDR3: TGTGCCAGCAGTTCTCTGGAGGTGAACACTGAAGCTTTCTTT.

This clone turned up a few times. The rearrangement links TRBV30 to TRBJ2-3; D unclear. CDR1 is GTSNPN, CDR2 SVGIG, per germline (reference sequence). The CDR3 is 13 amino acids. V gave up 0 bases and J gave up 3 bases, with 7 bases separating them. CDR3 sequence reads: CAWSVFGTDTQYF. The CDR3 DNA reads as TGTGCCTGGAGTGTTTTTGGTACAGATACGCAGTATTTT.

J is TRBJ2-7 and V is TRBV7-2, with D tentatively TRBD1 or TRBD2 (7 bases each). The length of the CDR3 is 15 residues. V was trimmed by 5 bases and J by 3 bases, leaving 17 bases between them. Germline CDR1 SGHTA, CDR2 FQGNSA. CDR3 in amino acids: CASSPRGGRFYEQYF. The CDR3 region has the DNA TGTGCCAGCAGCCCCAGGGGGGGGAGATTCTACGAGCAGTACTTC.

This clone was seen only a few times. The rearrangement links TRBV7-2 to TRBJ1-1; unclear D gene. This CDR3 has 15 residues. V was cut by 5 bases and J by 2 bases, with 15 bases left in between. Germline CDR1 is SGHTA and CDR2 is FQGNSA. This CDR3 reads CASSPVPGINTEAFF. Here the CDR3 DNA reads TGTGCCAGCAGCCCAGTCCCGGGGATCAACACTGAAGCTTTCTTT.

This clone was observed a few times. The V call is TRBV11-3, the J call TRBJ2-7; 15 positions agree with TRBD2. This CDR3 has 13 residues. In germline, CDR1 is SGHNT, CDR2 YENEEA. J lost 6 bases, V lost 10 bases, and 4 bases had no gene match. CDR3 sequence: CATQGLAGGEQYV. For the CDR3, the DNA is TGTGCCACCCAGGGACTAGCGGGAGGCGAGCAGTACGTC.

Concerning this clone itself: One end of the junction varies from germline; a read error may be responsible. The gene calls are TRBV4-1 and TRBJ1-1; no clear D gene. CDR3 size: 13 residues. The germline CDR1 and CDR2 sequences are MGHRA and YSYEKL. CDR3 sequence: CASNMNTHTEAFF. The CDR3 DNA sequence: TGTGCCAGCAACATGAACACTCACACTGAAGCTTTCTTT.

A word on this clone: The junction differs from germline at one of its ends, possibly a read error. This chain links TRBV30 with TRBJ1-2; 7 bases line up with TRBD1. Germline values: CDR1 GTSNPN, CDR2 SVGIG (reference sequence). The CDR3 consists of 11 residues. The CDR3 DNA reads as TGTGCCTGGAGTGCACAGACAGGGCGGATATTC. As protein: CAWSAQTGRIF.

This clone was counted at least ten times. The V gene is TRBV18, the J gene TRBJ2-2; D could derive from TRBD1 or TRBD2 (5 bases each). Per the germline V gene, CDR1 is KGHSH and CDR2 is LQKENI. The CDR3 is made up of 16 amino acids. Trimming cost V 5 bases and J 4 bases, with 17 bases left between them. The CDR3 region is CASSAQRGRGTGELFF. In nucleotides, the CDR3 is TGTGCCAGCTCAGCGCAGAGGGGACGAGGCACCGGGGAGCTGTTTTTT.

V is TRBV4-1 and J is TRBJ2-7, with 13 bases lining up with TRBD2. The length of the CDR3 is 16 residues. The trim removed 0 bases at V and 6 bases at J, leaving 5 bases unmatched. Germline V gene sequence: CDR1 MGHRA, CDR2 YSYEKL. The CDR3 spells CASSQDPGLAGAEQYF. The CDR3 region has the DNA TGCGCCAGCAGCCAAGATCCCGGACTAGCGGGGGCCGAGCAGTACTTC.